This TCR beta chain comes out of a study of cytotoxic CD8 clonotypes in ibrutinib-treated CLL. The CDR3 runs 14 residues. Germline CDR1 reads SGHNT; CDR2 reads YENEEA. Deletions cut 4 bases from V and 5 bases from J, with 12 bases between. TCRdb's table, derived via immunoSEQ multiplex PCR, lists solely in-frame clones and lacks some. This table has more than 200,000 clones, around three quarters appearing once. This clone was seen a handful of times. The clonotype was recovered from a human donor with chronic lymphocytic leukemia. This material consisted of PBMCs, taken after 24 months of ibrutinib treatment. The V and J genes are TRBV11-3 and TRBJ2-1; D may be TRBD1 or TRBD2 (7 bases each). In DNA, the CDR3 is TGTGCCAGCAGCTCAGGGGGGGGCGACAATGAGCAGTTCTTC. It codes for CASSSGGGDNEQFF.